Described below is a single T cell receptor beta chain sequence and its context. The repertoire was sequenced with immunoSEQ multiplex PCR; TCRdb's copy has only in-frame clones and lacks some. This repertoire shows tens of thousands of clones, around nine tenths found once; its top ten account for 5% to 6.5%. The length of the CDR3 is 14 residues. These data come from a study of control samples from healthy donors and cancer patients. The sample consisted of PBMCs. The TCR was taken from a man between 60 and 75 years old with colorectal cancer. The gene calls are TRBV12-1 and TRBJ2-7. TRBV12-1 is a pseudogene locus. The CDR3 DNA reads as TGTGCCAGCAGCTCGCGGGACACCCTCGGCGAGCAGTACTTC. It translates to CASSSRDTLGEQYF.